A selection of T cell receptor beta chains follows, all from one sample in a study of OX40 agonist ivuxolimab in advanced cancers. Assay used: immunoSEQ multiplex PCR; TCRdb lists only in-frame clones, some missing. In the table there are roughly 33,000 clones, about 83% of which are singletons. Sample: CD4+ or CD8+ T cells sorted from blood, taken in a trial of the OX40 agonist ivuxolimab. These receptors came from an adult with an advanced solid tumor such as melanoma, head and neck, liver or kidney cancer. The conserved cysteine and the conserved F or W are not part of the CDR3 here. Fields, in order: V gene, CDR3 protein.

TRBV5-6,ASSSPSGRGENTEAF
TRBV25-1,ASSERAGGYNEQF
TRBV6-5,ASSYRERGVRF
TRBV28,ASSLTGGSNQPQH
TRBV7-9,ASSPPGRGLNEQF
TRBV5-6,ASSWGTENYGYT
TRBV5-1,ASSTGGYEQY
TRBV10-3,ATGQNYEQY
TRBV7-6,ASSPFEPAVLNTGELF
TRBV19,ASILPGAQGTEAF
TRBV6-1,ASSEAGQETQY
TRBV5-1,ASSWGLAGVRYTDTQY
TRBV5-5,ASSSQFVTSGASDTQY
TRBV7-7,ASSLGSGRNTGELF
TRBV10-3,AIRDGTGDYEQY
TRBV27,ASSLPGLSANTGELF
TRBV7-8,ASSYSDRSGKKLF
TRBV15,ATSLSENTEAF
TRBV6-1,ASSEAGGIYNEQF
TRBV15,ATGGGYGNTIY
TRBV6-5,ASGDRDEQY
TRBV4-1,ASSSLRTSGYNEQF